This T cell receptor (beta chain) stems from a study of T cells in Graves' hyperthyroidism and ophthalmopathy. The CDR3 loop spans 13 amino acids. CDR1 SGDLS and CDR2 YYNGEE come from the germline V gene. V shed 3 bases, J shed 10 bases, and the junction held 2 bases outside the gene matches. What was amplified from RNA transcripts were TCR beta CDR3 regions. An initial round of RT-PCR targeting the TCR CDR3 relied on the HTBI primer set. TCRdb called the multiplex PCR reads again in MiXCR, with one record for every CDR3 protein. The sample holds 350,000 to 400,000 distinct CDR3 sequences; roughly 20% are singletons and the top ten take around 40%. PBMCs were obtained from 9 to 10 ml fresh peripheral blood.

This chain connects TRBV9 to TRBJ1-4, with TRBD1 matching over 11 bases. Sequenced sample: blood. This TCR derives from a man aged 18 to 29 with Graves' ophthalmopathy. The DNA of the CDR3 is TGTGCCAGCAGCGGCGGACAGGGGGCAAAACTGTTTTTT. This translates into CASSGGQGAKLFF.